This TCR beta chain appears in the sequencing data of a study of T cell repertoires in cytomegalovirus infection. At the level of the study: Matching HLA type, along with CMV infection, was indicated by public TCR beta signatures.

Regarding the study as a whole: The response measured ex vivo was dominated by TCR beta clonotypes (HLA-C-restricted and CMV-specific).

Germline V lookup: CDR1 MNHEY, CDR2 SVGEGT. The CDR3 contains 11 residues. V lost 7 bases to trimming and J lost 9 bases, with 10 bases between them. This clonotype came up a few times. Antigen unknown. TCRdb reprocessed the reads with MiXCR, giving one entry per CDR3 protein. Of 250,000 to 300,000 distinct CDR3 sequences in the sample, about 26% were seen once. The sequence derives from a human donor in good health (CMV status not recorded). Some clones in this sample may be carry-over from other donors' samples. The sequenced sample was PBMCs. V is TRBV6-2 or TRBV6-3 and J is TRBJ2-1, with D perhaps TRBD2 (5 bases). The CDR3 DNA reads TGTGCCAGCAAAATGAGCGGTGAGCAGTTCTTC. This translates into CASKMSGEQFF.